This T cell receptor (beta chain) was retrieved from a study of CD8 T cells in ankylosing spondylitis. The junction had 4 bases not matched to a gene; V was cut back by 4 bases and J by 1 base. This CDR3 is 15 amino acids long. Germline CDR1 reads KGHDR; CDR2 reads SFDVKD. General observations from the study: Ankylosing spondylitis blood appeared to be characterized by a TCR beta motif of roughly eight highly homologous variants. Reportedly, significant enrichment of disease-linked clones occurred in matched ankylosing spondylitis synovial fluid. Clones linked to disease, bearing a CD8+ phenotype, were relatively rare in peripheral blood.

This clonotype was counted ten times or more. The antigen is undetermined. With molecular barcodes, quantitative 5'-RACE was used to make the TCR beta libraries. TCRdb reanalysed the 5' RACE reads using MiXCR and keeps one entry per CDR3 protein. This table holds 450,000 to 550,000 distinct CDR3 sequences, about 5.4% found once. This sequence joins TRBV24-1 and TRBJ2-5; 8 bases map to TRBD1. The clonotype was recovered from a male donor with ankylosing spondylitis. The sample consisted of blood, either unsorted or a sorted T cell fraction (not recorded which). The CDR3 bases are TGTGCCACCAGTGAACTTGGGACAGGCCAAGAGACCCAGTACTTC. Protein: CATSELGTGQETQYF.